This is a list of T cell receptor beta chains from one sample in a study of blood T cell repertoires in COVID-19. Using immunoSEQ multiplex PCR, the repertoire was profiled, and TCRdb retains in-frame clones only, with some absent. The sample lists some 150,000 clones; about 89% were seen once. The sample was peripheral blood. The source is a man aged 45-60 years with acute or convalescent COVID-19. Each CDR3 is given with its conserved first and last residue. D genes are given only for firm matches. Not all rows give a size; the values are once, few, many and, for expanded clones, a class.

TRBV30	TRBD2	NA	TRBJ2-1	TGTGCCTGGAGTGTTTTCTCCGGCCGGGAGCGGGGGGGACCTTACAATGAGCAGTTCTTC	CAWSVFSGRERGGPYNEQFF
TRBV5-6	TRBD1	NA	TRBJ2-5	TGTGCCAGCAGCTTGGAGACAGGGGGCGCAGAGACCCAGTACTTC	CASSLETGGAETQYF
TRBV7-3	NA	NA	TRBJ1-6	TGTGCCAGCAGCCTAACAGTTCGGAATTCACCCCTCCACTTT	CASSLTVRNSPLHF
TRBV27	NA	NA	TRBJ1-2	TGTGCCAGCAGTTTACAGGGTTATGGCTACACCTTC	CASSLQGYGYTF
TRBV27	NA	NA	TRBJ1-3	TGTGCCAGCAGTCCCACGACGGGTGGAAACACCATATATTTT	CASSPTTGGNTIYF
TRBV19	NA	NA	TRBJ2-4	TGTGCCAGTAGCGTGCGGGAAAACATTCAGTACTTC	CASSVRENIQYF
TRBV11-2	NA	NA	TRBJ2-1	TGTGCCAGCAGCTTAGAGTGGGGCCGCGAGCAGTTCTTC	CASSLEWGREQFF
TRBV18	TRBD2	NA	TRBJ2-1	TGTGCCAGCTCACCGTTGGGGGGGGCCTACAATGAGCAGTTCTTC	CASSPLGGAYNEQFF
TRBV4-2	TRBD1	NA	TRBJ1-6	TGTGCCAGCAGCCAAGATAGGACAGGGTCTTCACCCCTCCACTTT	CASSQDRTGSSPLHF
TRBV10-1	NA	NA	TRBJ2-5	TGCGCCAGCAGTGGTTCCCTTCGGGAGACCCAGTACTTC	CASSGSLRETQYF
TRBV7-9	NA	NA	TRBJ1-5	TGTGCCAGCAGCTCTCCGGGGGATAGCAATCAGCCCCAGCATTTT	CASSSPGDSNQPQHF
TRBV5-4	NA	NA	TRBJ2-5	TGTGCCAGCAGCATCCAGGGTGTGGAGACCCAGTACTTC	CASSIQGVETQYF
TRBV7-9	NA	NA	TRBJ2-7	TGTGCCAGCAGCTTTAGCGATCCCCCTCAGCAGTACTTC	CASSFSDPPQQYF
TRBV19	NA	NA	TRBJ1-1	TGTGCCAGTAGCGCGCGGTCGGGGATCACTGAAGCTTTCTTT	CASSARSGITEAFF
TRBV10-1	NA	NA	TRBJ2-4	TGCGCCAGCAGTGAGTCGGGCAGGGCAAACATTCAGTACTTC	CASSESGRANIQYF
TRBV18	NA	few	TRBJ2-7	TGTGCCAGCAAAACAGGCTACGAGCAGTACTTC	CASKTGYEQYF